These 21 T cell receptor beta chains were all obtained from the same sample, sequenced in a study of CD8 T cells in Susac syndrome. Random hexamers served to reverse transcribe roughly 0.5 to 1 ug RNA. A single record per CDR3 protein comes from TCRdb applying MiXCR to the immunoSEQ multiplex PCR reads. This table holds 150,000 or so distinct CDR3 sequences, roughly 95% found once. What was sequenced was CD4+ T cells from PBMCs. These receptors were collected from a human donor with multiple sclerosis.

The V gene is TRBV6-1, the J gene TRBJ1-2, with D maybe TRBD1 (5 bases). Germline loops: CDR1 MNHNS, CDR2 SASEGT. The V end lost 3 bases, the J end lost 4 bases, and 12 bases lay between the germline ends. This CDR3 contains 14 residues. The CDR3 region has the DNA TGTGCCAGCAGTGAGGCCGGGGGTGCCTATGGCTACACCTTC. Amino acids: CASSEAGGAYGYTF.

V gene TRBV7-2 combines with J gene TRBJ1-1; D remains unclear. The CDR3 loop spans 14 amino acids. CDR1 SGHTA and CDR2 FQGNSA come from the germline V gene. V was cut by 4 bases and J by 9 bases, with 18 bases left in between. CDR3 sequence reads: CASSYGSAETKAFF. CDR3 coding DNA: TGTGCCAGCAGCTACGGGAGCGCGGAGACAAAAGCTTTCTTT.

The chain has TRBV20-1 and TRBJ1-2, with D unresolved. The CDR3 loop spans 11 amino acids. CDR1 is DFQATT, CDR2 SNEGSKA, per germline (reference sequence). The ends were cut back, 4 bases at V and 5 bases at J, with 8 bases in the middle. Here the CDR3 reads CSAKWGYGYTF. In DNA form, the CDR3 reads TGCAGTGCTAAATGGGGTTATGGCTACACCTTC.

The V gene is TRBV6-2 or TRBV6-3, the J gene TRBJ2-4, with D unresolved. V lost 5 bases and J lost 9, with 20 bases in between. Germline loops: CDR1 MNHEY, CDR2 SVGEGT. This CDR3 has 15 residues. The DNA for the CDR3 is TGTGCCAGCAGTACCCCCCGGCCCGAAGAGGTCATTCAGTACTTC. Protein: CASSTPRPEEVIQYF.

The chain is built from TRBV9 and TRBJ2-1; TRBD2 matches 8 bases. V lost 2 bases to trimming and J lost 9 bases; unmatched junction nucleotides: 10. This CDR3 is 15 amino acids long. CDR1 and CDR2 (germline): SGDLS, YYNGEE. CDR3 coding DNA: TGTGCCAGCAGCGTTATGAACGGGAGGGCCACTGAGCAGTTCTTC. Protein sequence: CASSVMNGRATEQFF.

This chain's CDR3 is CSATRSYNEQFF. The CDR3 DNA sequence: TGCAGTGCCACTAGATCCTACAATGAGCAGTTCTTC. The chain is built from TRBV20-1 and TRBJ2-1, with D perhaps TRBD2 (5 bases). The CDR3 spans 12 residues. Trimming left V 6 bases short and J 1 base short, with 7 bases between. The V gene's germline CDR1 is DFQATT and CDR2 SNEGSKA (reference sequence).

The rearrangement links TRBV9 to TRBJ2-5, with 7 bases lining up with TRBD2. The CDR3 runs to 15 residues. Trimming took 3 bases from V and 2 from J; bases not matched to a gene: 7. CDR1 is SGDLS and CDR2 is YYNGEE in the germline V gene. CDR3 nucleotides: TGTGCCAGCAGCGCTGGGGGGGTGAGACAAGAGACCCAGTACTTC. Its protein product is CASSAGGVRQETQYF.

This clonotype has just a few counts. The chain carries TRBV5-4 and TRBJ1-2, with D unresolved. The germline V gene encodes CDR1 SGHNT and CDR2 YYREEE (reference sequence). V was shortened by 0 bases and J by 4 bases, with 4 bases between the two germline ends. The length of the CDR3 is 12 residues. The CDR3 region is CASSLDSYGYTF. The CDR3 DNA sequence: TGTGCCAGCAGCTTGGACAGCTATGGCTACACCTTC.

The chain is built from TRBV21-1 and TRBJ2-7; the DNA was not used to check the table's D call, TRBD1. TRBV21-1 is described as a pseudogene. The CDR3 length is 14 residues. DNA of the CDR3: TGTGCCAGCAGCAAAGTTCCAGGGTCCTACGAGCAGTACTTC. Translation: CASSKVPGSYEQYF.

V usage is TRBV12-3 or TRBV12-4 and J usage is TRBJ1-5; D perhaps matches TRBD1 (6 bases). The ends were cut back, 0 bases at V and 3 bases at J, with 12 bases in the middle. The length of the CDR3 is 16 residues. In DNA, the CDR3 is TGTGCCAGCAGTTTAGCTGGACAGTTCCTCAATCAGCCCCAGCATTTT. Translating it yields CASSLAGQFLNQPQHF.

This rearrangement joins TRBV11-2 to TRBJ2-3; D is undetermined. CDR3 size: 12 residues. CDR1 SGHAT and CDR2 FQNNGV come from the germline V gene. Trimming left V 3 bases short and J 5 bases short, with 6 bases between. CDR3 sequence (DNA): TGTGCCAGCAGCTTCTTAAGAGATACGCAGTATTTT. This gives the protein CASSFLRDTQYF.

The rearrangement links TRBV20-1 to TRBJ2-4, with TRBD2 identical over 9 bases. CDR1 DFQATT and CDR2 SNEGSKA come from the germline V gene (reference sequence). V lost 5 bases to trimming and J lost 5 bases; unmatched junction nucleotides: 10. The CDR3 has 15 residues. The CDR3 nucleotides read TGCAGTGCTTACCCAGCGGGAGGCCTAGAAAACATTCAGTACTTC. It is translated as CSAYPAGGLENIQYF.

CDR3 amino acids: CAWNLQVNTEAFF. The DNA of the CDR3 is TGTGCCTGGAATTTACAGGTTAACACTGAAGCTTTCTTT. V usage is TRBV30 and J usage is TRBJ1-1; D is perhaps TRBD1 (5 bases). Trimming took 4 bases from V and 2 from J, leaving 11 bases between them. Germline V gives CDR1 GTSNPN, CDR2 SVGIG (reference sequence). This CDR3 spans 13 amino acids.

This clonotype was recorded only once. The chain couples TRBV3-1 to TRBJ2-1; 14 bases match TRBD2. The CDR3 runs 16 residues. Looked up from germline, CDR1 is LGHDT and CDR2 is YNNKEL (reference sequence). V shed 5 bases and J 7 bases; nucleotides not matched to a gene: 7. Written as DNA, the CDR3 is TGTGCCAGCAGCGAAACCGGGACTAGCGGGAGTAATGAGCAGTTCTTC. Translated, it gives CASSETGTSGSNEQFF.

The chain has TRBV27 and TRBJ2-7; no clear D. CDR1 MNHEY and CDR2 SMNVEV come from the germline V gene (reference sequence). The CDR3 covers 14 residues. V dropped 2 bases and J dropped 1 base, with 9 bases sitting between them. The CDR3 protein is CASSLRRKSYEQYF. The CDR3 DNA follows: TGTGCCAGCAGTTTAAGAAGGAAATCCTACGAGCAGTACTTC.

V gene TRBV3-1 combines with J gene TRBJ2-2, with 8 nucleotides matching TRBD1. The germline CDR1 and CDR2 sequences are LGHDT and YNNKEL (reference sequence). The CDR3 runs 14 residues. The V segment lost 3 bases and the J segment 11 bases; nucleotides outside the gene matches: 8. CDR3 in DNA: TGTGCCAGCAGCCAGCGCGGAGGGACAGGAGAGCTGTTTTTT. Amino acids: CASSQRGGTGELFF.

The chain has TRBV2 and TRBJ2-7; TRBD1 agrees at 8 bases. Unmatched junction bases numbered 2, after V lost 4 bases and J lost 6 bases. The CDR3 contains 12 residues. Germline lookup yields CDR1 SNHLY and CDR2 FYNNEI. DNA of the CDR3: TGTGCCAGCAGTGCTCAGGGGGCCGAGCAGTACTTC. The encoded protein is CASSAQGAEQYF.

This sequence joins TRBV9 and TRBJ2-7; 9 bases are a match to TRBD1. There are 14 residues in the CDR3. In germline, CDR1 is SGDLS, CDR2 YYNGEE. J lost 3 bases, V lost 2 bases, and 3 bases had no gene match. DNA of the CDR3: TGTGCCAGCAGCGTCCGACAGGGGGGCTACGAGCAGTACTTC. Translating gives CASSVRQGGYEQYF.

The DNA of the CDR3 is TGTGCCAGCAGCCCCCGACAGGGAATCTATGAAAAACTGTTTTTT. Translated, it gives CASSPRQGIYEKLFF. V and J are TRBV9 and TRBJ1-4; TRBD1 matches 7 bases. Germline CDR1 reads SGDLS; CDR2 reads YYNGEE. The CDR3 totals 15 residues. V lost 4 bases and J lost 6; bases outside the gene matches: 9.

The rearrangement links TRBV7-2 to TRBJ2-1, with unresolved D. V dropped 4 bases and J dropped 7 bases, with 11 bases sitting between them. This CDR3 has 13 amino acids. Germline lookup yields CDR1 SGHTA and CDR2 FQGNSA. CDR3 sequence reads: CASSSSITNEQFF. The CDR3 bases are TGTGCCAGCAGCTCCTCAATAACAAATGAGCAGTTCTTC.

CDR3 loop: CASSSYREDTEAFF. The CDR3 DNA reads TGTGCCAGCAGTTCTTACAGGGAGGACACTGAAGCTTTCTTT. The J gene is TRBJ1-1, the V gene TRBV6-5; TRBD1 is a possible D gene (6 bases). The germline V gene encodes CDR1 MNHEY and CDR2 SVGAGI. Deletions cut 4 bases from V and 3 bases from J, with 12 bases between. This CDR3 is 14 amino acids long.